A single sample is the source of the 6 T cell receptor beta chains below, sequenced in a study of vaccination effects on CD4 cells after COVID-19. Assay: immunoSEQ multiplex PCR; the TCRdb copy retains only in-frame clones and omits some. The repertoire holds about 21,000 clones, with over 60% as singletons. Viral peptide pools were used in the ViraFEST assay to expand antigen-specific CD4+ T cells, and sequencing came afterward. Investigators separated out CD4+ T cells once 10 days of culture had passed. The vaccine recipients had no prior SARS-CoV-2 infection, with negative nucleocapsid antibodies. These receptors lack a known antigen. The sample here was CD4+ T cells from PBMCs cultured with HCoV-NL63 spike peptides, taken before COVID-19 vaccination. The receptors were gathered from a human donor who received a COVID-19 vaccine.

The rearrangement uses TRBV11-2 and TRBJ1-2, with no clear D. Germline CDR1 is SGHAT and CDR2 is FQNNGV. The length of the CDR3 is 14 residues. The V end lost 4 bases, the J end lost 4 bases, and 13 bases lay between the germline ends. Written as DNA, the CDR3 is TGTGCCAGCAGCTCCCCCCGGGGTGCCTATGGCTACACCTTC. As protein: CASSSPRGAYGYTF.

The chain has TRBV19 and TRBJ1-4, with D uncertain. The V gene lost 8 bases and the J gene lost 0 bases, with 16 bases spanning the gap. The CDR3 runs 16 residues. Looked up from germline, CDR1 is LNHDA and CDR2 is SQIVND (reference sequence). CDR3 sequence reads: CASYPSAIATNEKLFF. The CDR3 nucleotides are TGTGCCAGTTACCCCTCCGCGATAGCAACTAATGAAAAACTGTTTTTT. Full variable domain (rest looked up from reference TRBV19 and TRBJ1-4): DGGITQSPKYLFRKEGQNVTLSCEQNLNHDAMYWYRQDPGQGLRLIYYSQIVNDFQKGDIAEGYSVSREKKESFPLTVTSAQKNPTAFYLCASYPSAIATNEKLFFGSGTQLSVL.

The chain couples TRBV6-5 to TRBJ1-1; no definite D call. Trimming removed 2 bases at V and 0 bases at J, with 4 bases between. The germline V gene encodes CDR1 MNHEY and CDR2 SVGAGI. The CDR3 is made up of 13 amino acids. The CDR3 DNA reads TGTGCCAGCAGTTACCGGTTGAACACTGAAGCTTTCTTT. It is translated as CASSYRLNTEAFF.

The chain has TRBV3-1 (or the pseudogene TRBV3-2) and TRBJ1-2; 7 bases align to TRBD1. The CDR3 runs to 16 residues. V lost 3 bases and J lost 5; bases outside the gene matches: 12. Per germline, CDR1 LGHDT and CDR2 YNNKEL (reference sequence). The DNA for the CDR3 is TGTGCCAGCAGCCATTCCGGGACAGCAAGCCGGTATGGCTACACCTTC. Translated, it gives CASSHSGTASRYGYTF.

This clone was detected once. The rearrangement joins TRBV24-1 to TRBJ1-2; a weak D match, TRBD1 (6 bases). V was shortened by 5 bases and J by 4 bases, with 7 bases between the two germline ends. Per germline, CDR1 KGHDR and CDR2 SFDVKD. The CDR3 runs 12 residues. This CDR3 reads CATSARGYGYTF. CDR3 DNA: TGTGCCACCAGTGCCAGGGGCTATGGCTACACCTTC.

V gene TRBV11-3 combines with J gene TRBJ2-7; D is ambiguous. Trimming removed 3 bases at V and 4 bases at J, with 10 bases between. Germline V gives CDR1 SGHNT, CDR2 YENEEA. The CDR3 sequence is 13 residues long. Written as DNA, the CDR3 is TGTGCCAGCAGCTTCGCGAGTTCGTACGAGCAGTACTTC. It codes for CASSFASSYEQYF.